The 27 T cell receptor beta chains in this list originate from one sample, sequenced in a study of cytomegalovirus exposure and HLA in healthy donors. Only in-frame clones appear in the TCRdb table, and some are missing; sequencing was by immunoSEQ multiplex PCR. The sample lists fewer than 200,000 clones, 75% to 90% seen once, with approximately 2.2% in the top ten. The sample taken for sequencing was PBMCs. These receptors all stem from a woman aged 18-29 years in good health and CMV-seronegative.

The V call is TRBV7-6, the J call TRBJ1-4; the match to TRBD1 covers 7 bases. The CDR3 is 14 residues long. Germline V gene sequence: CDR1 SGHVS, CDR2 FNYEAQ. Unmatched junction bases numbered 2, after V lost 5 bases and J lost 2 bases. This chain's CDR3 is CASSVQGTNEKLFF. The CDR3 DNA follows: TGTGCCAGCAGCGTACAGGGGACTAATGAAAAACTGTTTTTT.

The V gene is TRBV2, the J gene TRBJ2-3; TRBD2 agrees at 9 bases. The V gene's germline CDR1 is SNHLY and CDR2 FYNNEI. The CDR3 contains 16 residues. J was trimmed by 2 bases and V by 4 bases; bases with no gene match: 7. DNA of the CDR3: TGTGCCAGCAGTGGATCTAGCGGGACTAACACAGATACGCAGTATTTT. This translates into CASSGSSGTNTDTQYF.

V and J are TRBV30 and TRBJ1-3, with 10 bases identical to TRBD1. This CDR3 spans 19 amino acids. Per germline, CDR1 GTSNPN and CDR2 SVGIG (reference sequence). J gave up 0 bases and V 1 base, and 12 bases lay outside the gene matches. CDR3 residues: CAWSEGTGAFGFSGNTIYF. Here the CDR3 DNA reads TGTGCCTGGAGTGAAGGGACAGGGGCATTTGGTTTCTCTGGAAACACCATATATTTT.

CDR3 region: CAWSVGRGTDTQYF. In nucleotides, the CDR3 is TGTGCCTGGTCAGTTGGCAGGGGGACAGATACGCAGTATTTT. V usage is TRBV30 and J usage is TRBJ2-3, with 7 nucleotides matching TRBD1. With V trimmed by 5 bases and J by 3 bases, 8 bases remained unmatched. The germline gives CDR1 GTSNPN, CDR2 SVGIG (reference sequence). There are 14 residues in the CDR3.

J is TRBJ1-1 and V is TRBV10-3; D is uncertain. Trimming removed 5 bases at V and 0 bases at J, with 10 bases between. Germline V gene sequence: CDR1 ENHRY, CDR2 SYGVKD. The CDR3 runs 14 residues. Here the CDR3 reads CAISPSGVNTEAFF. CDR3 in DNA: TGTGCCATCAGTCCCAGTGGAGTGAACACTGAAGCTTTCTTT.

The chain recombines TRBV7-8 with TRBJ2-5, with 10 bases aligning to TRBD2. The CDR3 runs 15 residues. CDR1 and CDR2 from the germline V gene are SGHVS and FQNEAQ. With 5 bases clipped from V and 4 bases from J, the junction kept 7 bases outside the gene matches. The CDR3 nucleotides read TGTGCCAGCAGCCTCGGGGCTAGCGGGAGAGAGACCCAGTACTTC. It translates to CASSLGASGRETQYF.

This sequence joins TRBV4-3 and TRBJ2-3, with D possibly TRBD2 on 6 matching bases. Trimming removed 0 bases at V and 4 bases at J, with 14 bases between. The CDR3 is made up of 16 amino acids. The germline V gene encodes CDR1 LGHNA and CDR2 YSLEER. The CDR3 region has the DNA TGCGCCAGCAGCCAAGATAGTCTTACGGGGGCAGATACGCAGTATTTT. Amino acids: CASSQDSLTGADTQYF.

The genes are TRBV5-1 and TRBJ1-3, with 8 bases matching TRBD1. CDR3 length: 18 residues. CDR1 SGHRS and CDR2 YFSETQ come from the germline V gene. Unmatched junction bases numbered 13, after V lost 3 bases and J lost 2 bases. The CDR3 DNA reads as TGCGCCAGCAGCTCGACCCCAAGGACAGGGACCGCTGGAAACACCATATATTTT. Its protein is CASSSTPRTGTAGNTIYF. The full variable domain, completed using reference TRBV5-1 and TRBJ1-3, is KAGVTQTPRYLIKTRGQQVTLSCSPISGHRSVSWYQQTPGQGLQFLFEYFSETQRNKGNFPGRFSGRQFSNSRSEMNVSTLELGDSALYLCASSSTPRTGTAGNTIYFGEGSWLTVV.

V gene TRBV18 combines with J gene TRBJ1-1; D unclear. The CDR3 sequence is 16 residues long. The V and J ends lost 5 bases and 1 base respectively, with 17 bases between them. CDR1 and CDR2 from the germline V gene are KGHSH and LQKENI. The CDR3 here is CASSTDYSWRNTEAFF. The CDR3 nucleotides are TGTGCCAGCTCAACGGACTACTCTTGGAGGAACACTGAAGCTTTCTTT.

The chain uses TRBV6-5 and TRBJ2-5, with 11 bases identical to TRBD2. Germline CDR1 and CDR2: MNHEY and SVGAGI. The V and J ends lost 0 bases and 4 bases, in that order; junction bases with no gene match: 4. The CDR3 extends over 16 amino acids. In DNA form, the CDR3 reads TGTGCCAGCAGTTACTCTAGCGGGAGGGGGCGAGAGACCCAGTACTTC. Translated: CASSYSSGRGRETQYF.

This clone was seen a single time. This rearrangement joins TRBV19 to TRBJ1-2; D is possibly TRBD1 (5 bases). The CDR3 is 15 amino acids. Per germline, CDR1 LNHDA and CDR2 SQIVND (reference sequence). Trimming removed 1 base from V and 1 base from J, with 10 bases in between. CDR3 residues: CASSIVGGDNYGYTF. The CDR3 bases are TGTGCCAGTAGTATAGTGGGGGGAGATAACTATGGCTACACCTTC.

The gene calls are TRBV6-5 and TRBJ1-1, with D possibly matching TRBD1 (5 bases). CDR1 is MNHEY, CDR2 SVGAGI, per germline. Trimming shortened V by 2 bases and J by 3 bases, and 10 bases separated the two germline ends. The CDR3 consists of 14 residues. The CDR3 here is CASSYQVTDTEAFF. In nucleotides, the CDR3 is TGTGCCAGCAGTTACCAGGTGACAGACACTGAAGCTTTCTTT.

CDR3 nucleotides: TGCAGCGTCCCTAATCCGGGACAGGGGGCAAAAAGTGGGGAGCTGTTTTTT. It yields the protein CSVPNPGQGAKSGELFF. This chain joins TRBV29-1 and TRBJ2-2; 12 nucleotides match TRBD1. CDR1 is SQVTM and CDR2 is ANQGSEA in the germline V gene. This CDR3 comprises 17 residues. The ends lost 6 bases at V and 8 bases at J; junction bases unmatched: 16.

The chain recombines TRBV18 with TRBJ2-7; D perhaps matches TRBD1 (5 bases). The CDR3 is made up of 15 amino acids. V lost 0 bases and J 2 bases, leaving 11 bases between the germline ends. Germline loops: CDR1 KGHSH, CDR2 LQKENI. The CDR3 sequence: CASSPPTRDAYEQYF. CDR3 sequence (DNA): TGTGCCAGCTCACCACCTACCAGGGATGCCTACGAGCAGTACTTC.

The genes are TRBV7-2 and TRBJ1-3; no definite D call. From germline, CDR1 is SGHTA and CDR2 FQGNSA. The ends were cut back, 3 bases at V and 0 bases at J, with 3 bases in the middle. This CDR3 comprises 13 residues. DNA for the CDR3: TGTGCCAGCAGCTTGAGCTCTGGAAACACCATATATTTT. Translation: CASSLSSGNTIYF.

The chain carries TRBV29-1 and TRBJ1-1; D remains unclear. Trimming left V 5 bases short and J 2 bases short, with 12 bases between. Germline loops: CDR1 SQVTM, CDR2 ANQGSEA. The CDR3 consists of 13 residues. The CDR3 DNA reads as TGCAGCGTTTATCTGTTTCTCAACACTGAAGCTTTCTTT. Translated, it gives CSVYLFLNTEAFF. Full variable domain (remainder filled in from reference TRBV29-1 and TRBJ1-1): SAVISQKPSRDICQRGTSLTIQCQVDSQVTMMFWYRQQPGQSLTLIATANQGSEATYESGFVIDKFPISRPNLTFSTLTVSNMSPEDSSIYLCSVYLFLNTEAFFGQGTRLTVV.

The chain uses TRBV7-2 and TRBJ1-2; TRBD1 might be the D (6 bases). CDR3 length equals 14 residues. CDR1 and CDR2 (germline): SGHTA, FQGNSA. Deletions cut 5 bases from V and 4 bases from J, with 14 bases between. DNA of the CDR3: TGTGCCAGCAGCCCCGGACAGATTCTCTATGGCTACACCTTC. It translates to CASSPGQILYGYTF.

This clone turned up a few times. V and J are TRBV10-1 and TRBJ1-1; unclear D gene. Germline CDR1 WNHNN, CDR2 SYGVQD (reference sequence). Trimming took 9 bases from V and 0 from J, leaving 11 bases between them. The CDR3 has 13 amino acids. The CDR3 loop is CASSAGLNTEAFF. CDR3 DNA: TGCGCCAGTTCGGCGGGCTTGAACACTGAAGCTTTCTTT.

CDR3 region: CASHRVRGELFF. CDR3 nucleotide sequence: TGCGCCAGCCACAGGGTACGCGGGGAGCTGTTTTTT. The chain uses TRBV5-1 and TRBJ2-2; perhaps TRBD1 as D (6 bases). Germline CDR1 is SGHRS and CDR2 is YFSETQ. V gave up 7 bases and J gave up 7 bases, with 11 bases separating them. The CDR3 covers 12 residues.

This rearrangement joins TRBV6-1 to TRBJ2-3, with TRBD1 as a possible D gene (6 bases). Looked up from germline, CDR1 is MNHNS and CDR2 is SASEGT. The V end was cut by 6 bases, the J end by 0 bases, with 13 bases between. The CDR3 sequence is 15 residues long. The DNA for the CDR3 is TGTGCCAGCAGGGAACAGGGTACTAGCACAGATACGCAGTATTTT. Translating it yields CASREQGTSTDTQYF.

CDR3 sequence reads: CASKLTAYSYEQYF. CDR3 in DNA: TGTGCCAGCAAGTTGACAGCATATTCCTACGAGCAGTACTTC. This rearrangement joins TRBV6-5 to TRBJ2-7, with D perhaps matching TRBD1 (5 bases). CDR1 and CDR2 (germline): MNHEY, SVGAGI. This CDR3 comprises 14 residues. V gave up 7 bases and J gave up 1 base, with 14 bases separating them.

The rearrangement joins TRBV29-1 to TRBJ1-1, with a weak D call TRBD1 (6 bases). This CDR3 comprises 17 residues. Trimming pared 5 bases from V and 1 base from J, leaving 23 bases between. CDR1 and CDR2 from the germline V gene are SQVTM and ANQGSEA. CDR3 residues: CSVPYVGQKARNTEAFF. CDR3 nucleotides: TGCAGCGTTCCATACGTTGGACAGAAAGCCCGGAACACTGAAGCTTTCTTT.

The chain has TRBV6-1 and TRBJ1-6; tentative D call: TRBD1 (5 bases). V gave up 2 bases and J gave up 2 bases, with 13 bases separating them. Germline V lookup: CDR1 MNHNS, CDR2 SASEGT. The CDR3 extends over 17 amino acids. The CDR3 here is CASSEQRGRPYNSPLHF. Here the CDR3 DNA reads TGTGCCAGCAGTGAACAAAGGGGTAGGCCCTATAATTCACCCCTCCACTTT.

V gene TRBV7-6 combines with J gene TRBJ2-7, with 11 bases that match TRBD1. The length of the CDR3 is 18 residues. J lost 1 base, V lost 5 bases, and 13 bases had no gene match. Germline CDR1 reads SGHVS; CDR2 reads FNYEAQ. The chain's CDR3 is CASSPLGQGELGSYEQYF. For the CDR3, the DNA is TGTGCCAGCAGCCCCCTGGGACAGGGGGAGCTGGGGTCCTACGAGCAGTACTTC.

The genes are TRBV9 and TRBJ2-1; 8 nucleotides match TRBD2. The CDR3 consists of 17 residues. V trimming: 0 bases; J trimming: 2 bases; junction bases outside the gene matches: 7. CDR1 is SGDLS, CDR2 YYNGEE, per germline. CDR3 region: CASSVGWAGGPYNEQFF. CDR3 nucleotides: TGTGCCAGCAGCGTAGGTTGGGCGGGAGGCCCCTACAATGAGCAGTTCTTC. Full variable domain (rest looked up from reference TRBV9 and TRBJ2-1): DSGVTQTPKHLITATGQRVTLRCSPRSGDLSVYWYQQSLDQGLQFLIQYYNGEERAKGNILERFSAQQFPDLHSELNLSSLELGDSALYFCASSVGWAGGPYNEQFFGPGTRLTVL.

This chain joins TRBV2 and TRBJ2-5, with a weak D call TRBD1 (5 bases). This CDR3 is 15 amino acids long. Trimming cost V 5 bases and J 5 bases, with 18 bases left between them. Germline-derived CDR1 and CDR2 are SNHLY and FYNNEI. The CDR3 here is CASSRQSEKGETQYF. The DNA of the CDR3 is TGTGCCAGCAGTCGACAGTCCGAAAAGGGGGAGACCCAGTACTTC.

V usage is TRBV12-5 and J usage is TRBJ1-2; a possible D gene is TRBD1 (5 bases). The CDR3 is 14 amino acids. Trimming removed 5 bases from V and 6 bases from J, with 16 bases in between. The V gene's germline CDR1 is LGHNT and CDR2 FRNRAP. The CDR3 region is CASGPPGGAHGYTF. CDR3 nucleotide sequence: TGTGCTAGTGGTCCCCCGGGGGGAGCCCATGGCTACACCTTC.